These 18 T cell receptor beta chains share one sample of origin, sequenced in a study of cytomegalovirus exposure and HLA in healthy donors. The repertoire was sequenced with immunoSEQ multiplex PCR; TCRdb's copy has only in-frame clones and lacks some. The sample shows more than 200,000 clones, about nine tenths of them seen only once. Material: PBMCs. The receptors originated from a woman in her thirties in good health and CMV-seronegative.

The rearrangement uses TRBV15 and TRBJ2-7, with 9 bases matching TRBD2. The CDR3 runs to 16 residues. The V gene's germline CDR1 is LNHNV and CDR2 YYDKDF (reference sequence). The trim removed 0 bases at V and 2 bases at J, leaving 5 bases unmatched. CDR3 sequence reads: CATSRDRLAETYEQYF. CDR3 sequence (DNA): TGTGCCACCAGCAGAGACAGACTAGCGGAAACCTACGAGCAGTACTTC.

The chain employs TRBV7-9 and TRBJ2-2; 10 nucleotides agree with TRBD1. The length of the CDR3 is 15 residues. V shed 4 bases, J shed 4 bases, and the junction held 3 bases outside the gene matches. Germline lookup yields CDR1 SEHNR and CDR2 FQNEAQ (reference sequence). This chain's CDR3 is CASSSRTGGTGELFF. The CDR3 nucleotides are TGTGCCAGCAGCTCCCGGACAGGGGGCACCGGGGAGCTGTTTTTT.

The CDR3 reads CASRVGETQYF. The CDR3 DNA reads TGTGCCAGCAGGGTCGGGGAGACCCAGTACTTC. The chain uses TRBV6-1 and TRBJ2-5; no clear D. Looked up from germline, CDR1 is MNHNS and CDR2 is SASEGT. The CDR3 loop spans 11 amino acids. Between the trimmed V and J ends, which lost 6 bases and 5 bases, there was a span of 7 bases.

With regard to this clone: The junction differs from germline at one of its ends, possibly a read error. This chain links TRBV14 with TRBJ2-7; D uncertain. CDR1 is SGHDN and CDR2 is FVKESK in the germline V gene. The CDR3 contains 15 residues. In nucleotides, the CDR3 is TGTGCCAACAGCCAAGATATGGACGGTCCCTACGAGCAGTACTTC. Amino acids: CANSQDMDGPYEQYF.

V and J are TRBV25-1 and TRBJ2-2, with D perhaps matching TRBD1 (6 bases). V lost 5 bases and J lost 0, with 10 bases in between. Germline V gene lookup returns CDR1 MGHDK and CDR2 SYGVNS. The CDR3 consists of 15 residues. CDR3: CASSPGDSNTGELFF. The CDR3 coding sequence is TGTGCCAGCAGTCCAGGGGATTCGAACACCGGGGAGCTGTTTTTT.

The gene calls are TRBV13 and TRBJ2-1; 7 positions match TRBD1. This CDR3 is 15 amino acids long. CDR1 is PRHDT and CDR2 is FYEKMQ in the germline V gene (reference sequence). V lost 5 bases and J lost 3; bases outside the gene matches: 7. The CDR3 DNA reads as TGTGCCAGCAGCCGACAGGGAAGCGACTACAATGAGCAGTTCTTC. Protein: CASSRQGSDYNEQFF.

V is TRBV5-6 and J is TRBJ2-3; 9 positions agree with TRBD1. Trimming cost V 4 bases and J 5 bases; bases outside gene matches: 11. This CDR3 region has 16 residues. Germline assignment: CDR1 SGHDT and CDR2 YYEEEE. CDR3 region: CASSLPGTGLRDTQYF. The CDR3 DNA reads as TGTGCCAGCAGCCTACCCGGGACAGGGCTACGAGATACGCAGTATTTT.

This clone appeared a single time. CDR3 nucleotide sequence: TGTGCCAGCAGCTCACTAGCGGGAACGACCTACAATGAGCAGTTCTTC. Protein sequence: CASSSLAGTTYNEQFF. The chain is built from TRBV7-9 and TRBJ2-1; 10 bases map to TRBD2. Germline CDR1 SEHNR, CDR2 FQNEAQ (reference sequence). This CDR3 spans 16 amino acids. Losses at the gene ends were 4 bases for V and 2 bases for J; bases not matched to a gene: 5.

The chain joins TRBV5-1 to TRBJ2-5; a possible D gene is TRBD2 (5 bases). Looked up from germline, CDR1 is SGHRS and CDR2 is YFSETQ. Deletions cut 0 bases from V and 1 base from J, with 10 bases between. This CDR3 has 15 residues. CDR3 amino acids: CASSLGGATQETQYF. CDR3 nucleotide sequence: TGCGCCAGCAGCTTGGGGGGAGCCACCCAAGAGACCCAGTACTTC.

The chain links TRBV6-6 to TRBJ2-7; D is unresolved. Germline V gives CDR1 MNHNY, CDR2 SVGAGI (reference sequence). The ends were cut back, 5 bases at V and 3 bases at J, with 8 bases in the middle. The CDR3 is 12 amino acids. DNA of the CDR3: TGTGCCAGCAGTGGGGTCCGCTACGAGCAGTACTTC. Its translation is CASSGVRYEQYF.

The J gene is TRBJ2-2, the V gene TRBV30; D gene uncertain. The V gene lost 1 base and the J gene lost 1 base, with 1 base spanning the gap. The CDR3 extends over 12 amino acids. Germline V gene sequence: CDR1 GTSNPN, CDR2 SVGIG (reference sequence). The CDR3 DNA reads TGTGCCTGGAGTGAGAACACCGGGGAGCTGTTTTTT. Translation: CAWSENTGELFF.

This chain links TRBV6-1 with TRBJ2-7; D is perhaps TRBD1 (5 bases). The CDR3 is 15 residues long. CDR1 MNHNS and CDR2 SASEGT come from the germline V gene. V was cut by 3 bases and J by 3 bases, with 15 bases left in between. The CDR3 loop is CASSEGPDFVYEQYF. CDR3 nucleotides: TGTGCCAGCAGTGAGGGGCCAGACTTTGTCTACGAGCAGTACTTC.

This clone occurred once. This chain uses TRBV7-6 with TRBJ1-1, with D possibly matching TRBD1 (6 bases). Looked up from germline, CDR1 is SGHVS and CDR2 is FNYEAQ. This CDR3 comprises 17 residues. V gave up 0 bases and J gave up 5 bases, with 19 bases separating them. DNA of the CDR3: TGTGCCAGCAGCTTAGCCAATCGGGACATTAAGGGGACTGAAGCTTTCTTT. Residues: CASSLANRDIKGTEAFF.

This chain joins TRBV5-8 and TRBJ2-2, with TRBD2 as a possible D gene (5 bases). The CDR3 consists of 12 residues. Trimming shortened V by 7 bases and J by 6 bases, and 10 bases separated the two germline ends. CDR1 and CDR2 from the germline V gene are SGHTS and YDEGEE. For the CDR3, the DNA is TGTGCCAGCTGGCTGCGGGCCGGGGAGCTGTTTTTT. Its translation is CASWLRAGELFF.

The rearrangement joins TRBV9 to TRBJ2-2, with a possible D match to TRBD2 (5 bases). The CDR3 contains 15 residues. The ends were cut back, 0 bases at V and 1 base at J, with 7 bases in the middle. Per the germline V gene, CDR1 is SGDLS and CDR2 is YYNGEE. The CDR3 DNA sequence: TGTGCCAGCAGCGTAGACAGCGGGAACACCGGGGAGCTGTTTTTT. Its translation: CASSVDSGNTGELFF. The whole variable domain, remainder taken from reference TRBV9 and TRBJ2-2, is DSGVTQTPKHLITATGQRVTLRCSPRSGDLSVYWYQQSLDQGLQFLIQYYNGEERAKGNILERFSAQQFPDLHSELNLSSLELGDSALYFCASSVDSGNTGELFFGEGSRLTVL.

J is TRBJ2-1 and V is TRBV5-6, with 10 bases identical to TRBD1. The CDR3 extends over 15 amino acids. V was pared by 0 bases and J by 4 bases, with 1 base of the junction left unmatched. Looked up from germline, CDR1 is SGHDT and CDR2 is YYEEEE. The CDR3 here is CASSLVGQGYNEQFF. DNA for the CDR3: TGTGCCAGCAGCTTGGTGGGACAGGGGTACAATGAGCAGTTCTTC.

The gene calls are TRBV28 and TRBJ2-1; 7 nucleotides match TRBD2. V was pared by 2 bases and J by 7 bases, with 8 bases of the junction left unmatched. In germline, CDR1 is MDHEN, CDR2 SYDVKM. The CDR3 has 15 amino acids. This CDR3 reads CASSLVGGSTNEQFF. The CDR3, as DNA: TGTGCCAGCAGTTTAGTGGGCGGGAGTACGAATGAGCAGTTCTTC.

This rearrangement joins TRBV19 to TRBJ2-7; TRBD1 might be the D (5 bases). Germline V lookup: CDR1 LNHDA, CDR2 SQIVND (reference sequence). Trimming stripped 3 bases from V and 2 bases from J, with 11 bases between. CDR3 length: 14 residues. The DNA of the CDR3 is TGTGCCAGTAGTATTCAGGGCTTAACCTACGAGCAGTACTTC. This translates into CASSIQGLTYEQYF.